The 9 T cell receptor beta chains reported below all come from one sample, sequenced in a study of regulatory T cells in long-lasting Graves disease. Researchers made TCR beta libraries by using iRepertoire HTBI primers and running Arm-PCR on CDR3 regions. TCRdb reanalysed the multiplex PCR reads using MiXCR and keeps one entry per CDR3 protein. This sample has some 470,000 distinct CDR3 sequences; 20% to 25% occur once, and the top ten carry around 7%. Time point reported: persistent/refractory GD, antithyroid drugs over 5 years with positive TRAb. The TCR library was made from RNA extracted from PBMCs. Sequencing was performed on peripheral blood mononuclear cells (PBMCs), taken when the disease was refractory, from a patient treated with antithyroid drugs. These receptors all come from a female donor with Graves disease.

The chain links TRBV24-1 to TRBJ2-1; TRBD2 is a possible D gene (5 bases). Germline assignment: CDR1 KGHDR and CDR2 SFDVKD. The CDR3 runs 13 residues. V gave up 8 bases and J gave up 7 bases, with 14 bases separating them. CDR3 residues: CATNTREGNEQFF. The CDR3 DNA reads as TGTGCCACCAATACTAGAGAAGGAAATGAGCAGTTCTTC.

There are many counts of this clonotype. Written as DNA, the CDR3 is TGTGCCAGCAGCCAAGGGTGGTCGGGAGAGACCCAGTACTTC. It codes for CASSQGWSGETQYF. The genes are TRBV3-1 and TRBJ2-5; unclear D gene. Looked up from germline, CDR1 is LGHDT and CDR2 is YNNKEL (reference sequence). The CDR3 has 14 residues. With 1 base removed from V and 4 bases from J, the gap between germline ends came to 10 bases.

The chain employs TRBV3-1 and TRBJ1-6; D not certain. This CDR3 is 15 amino acids long. Germline V gene sequence: CDR1 LGHDT, CDR2 YNNKEL (reference sequence). The V and J ends lost 0 bases and 6 bases respectively, with 9 bases between them. CDR3 residues: CASSQEFGTNSPLHF. Written as DNA, the CDR3 is TGTGCCAGCAGCCAAGAATTCGGCACTAATTCACCCCTCCACTTT.

Concerning this clonotype itself: An end of the junction does not agree with germline; a read error may underlie this. This CDR3 reads CAGSIAPLNTEQYF. The CDR3, as DNA: TGTGCCGGTAGTATCGCCCCGCTTAACACCGAGCAGTACTTC. This sequence joins TRBV19 and TRBJ2-7; D gene unclear. Germline-derived CDR1 and CDR2 are LNHDA and SQIVND (reference sequence). CDR3 length: 14 amino acids.

The table lists this clonotype with many counts. The chain employs TRBV7-2 and TRBJ1-4; D remains ambiguous. V was cut by 4 bases and J by 2 bases, with 14 bases left in between. The germline CDR1 and CDR2 sequences are SGHTA and FQGNSA. The CDR3 runs 16 residues. CDR3 sequence: CASSSRVLFTNEKLFF. CDR3 coding DNA: TGTGCCAGCAGCTCCCGGGTTTTGTTCACTAATGAAAAACTGTTTTTT.

This clonotype was seen at least ten times. The J gene is TRBJ1-2, the V gene TRBV5-1; tentatively, D is TRBD1 (6 bases). Germline CDR1 and CDR2: SGHRS and YFSETQ. Trimming removed 3 bases from V and 7 bases from J, with 19 bases in between. This CDR3 has 15 residues. CDR3 residues: CASSWNFGTPSGYTF. The DNA of the CDR3 is TGCGCCAGCAGCTGGAACTTCGGGACACCTTCTGGCTACACCTTC.

On this clonotype itself: A far more abundant clone sits one base away, making this likely a read error. The V call is TRBV7-2, the J call TRBJ1-1; D is possibly TRBD1 (5 bases). V was clipped by 2 bases and J by 4 bases, with 11 bases between them. CDR1 and CDR2 (germline): SGHTA, FQGNSA. The CDR3 loop spans 14 amino acids. CDR3 in amino acids: CASSLSGLSTEAFF. The CDR3 nucleotides read TGTGCCAGCAGCTTATCAGGGCTGAGCACTGAAGCTTTCTTT.

The chain employs TRBV15 and TRBJ1-5; TRBD1 is a possible D gene (5 bases). Germline values: CDR1 LNHNV, CDR2 YYDKDF (reference sequence). The CDR3 loop spans 18 amino acids. V lost 5 bases to trimming and J lost 2 bases, with 22 bases between them. The CDR3 DNA follows: TGTGCCACCAGCCCCCGCCATCGACAGTTGTTTGGCAATCAGCCCCAGCATTTT. Translating it yields CATSPRHRQLFGNQPQHF. The whole variable domain, remainder taken from reference TRBV15 and TRBJ1-5, is DAMVIQNPRYQVTQFGKPVTLSCSQTLNHNVMYWYQQKSSQAPKLLFHYYDKDFNNEADTPDNFQSRRPNTSFCFLDIRSPGLGDTAMYLCATSPRHRQLFGNQPQHFGDGTRLSIL.

This clonotype appeared a few times. The chain couples TRBV28 to TRBJ1-3, with D tentatively TRBD1 (6 bases). The V end lost 5 bases, the J end lost 4 bases, and 12 bases lay between the germline ends. Germline V CDR1 and CDR2: MDHEN, SYDVKM. This CDR3 region has 14 residues. In DNA form, the CDR3 reads TGTGCCAGCAGTAAACAGGGAGGCGGAAACACCATATATTTT. Translating gives CASSKQGGGNTIYF.